The 14 T cell receptor beta chains reported below all come from one sample, sequenced in a study of T cells in Graves' hyperthyroidism and ophthalmopathy. Researchers amplified the TCR beta CDR3 regions from RNA transcripts. Researchers ran a first-round RT-PCR on the TCR CDR3 using the HTBI primer set. One entry per CDR3 protein results from TCRdb running MiXCR on the multiplex PCR reads. The sample has roughly 290,000 distinct CDR3 sequences, about 17% seen once. Sequencing was carried out using blood. The receptors were sampled from a woman in her fifties or sixties with Graves' ophthalmopathy.

This clonotype was seen many times. The chain carries TRBV2 and TRBJ2-7; TRBD1 matches at 8 bases. The CDR3 length is 16 residues. Per the germline V gene, CDR1 is SNHLY and CDR2 is FYNNEI. The V segment lost 6 bases and the J segment 1 base; nucleotides outside the gene matches: 11. CDR3 amino acids: CASSTDRDRISYEQYF. CDR3 DNA: TGTGCCAGCAGCACGGACAGGGACCGTATTTCCTACGAGCAGTACTTC.

This clonotype was picked up many times. The chain combines TRBV20-1 with TRBJ1-1; weak D call: TRBD1 (6 bases). With 5 bases removed from V and 6 bases from J, the gap between germline ends came to 19 bases. Germline CDR1 reads DFQATT; CDR2 reads SNEGSKA (reference sequence). This CDR3 has 14 amino acids. For the CDR3, the DNA is TGCAGTGCTCGCAGGGGATCCCGTCACCCTGAAGCTTTCTTT. This codes for CSARRGSRHPEAFF.

In this sample, this clonotype turned up a few times. The chain employs TRBV10-2 and TRBJ2-7; 11 nucleotides match TRBD2. The V segment lost 4 bases and the J segment 3 bases; nucleotides outside the gene matches: 2. From germline, CDR1 is WSHSY and CDR2 SAAADI. The CDR3 has 14 residues. CDR3 loop: CASSVLAGDYEQYF. In nucleotides, the CDR3 is TGCGCCAGCAGTGTACTAGCGGGGGACTACGAGCAGTACTTC.

At least ten counts were recorded for this clonotype. The V call is TRBV5-1, the J call TRBJ2-7; a weak D match, TRBD1 (6 bases). V was shortened by 4 bases and J by 3 bases, with 14 bases between the two germline ends. Looked up from germline, CDR1 is SGHRS and CDR2 is YFSETQ. This CDR3 region has 14 residues. CDR3: CASSMDRDFYEQYF. In nucleotides, the CDR3 is TGCGCCAGCAGCATGGACAGAGATTTCTACGAGCAGTACTTC.

About this clonotype itself: A much larger clone differs by one base, so this may be a read error. This rearrangement joins TRBV12-3 or TRBV12-4 to TRBJ1-5, with D unresolved. This CDR3 contains 17 residues. V lost 3 bases and J lost 2, with 17 bases in between. CDR3 region: CASSFWTSIYGNQPQHF. CDR3 sequence (DNA): TGTGCCAGCAGTTTTTGGACCTCAATTTATGGCAATCAGCCCCAGCATTTT.

There are a few counts of this clonotype. CDR3 in amino acids: CASSWTGVMGEQFF. In nucleotides, the CDR3 is TGTGCCAGCAGTTGGACAGGGGTTATGGGTGAGCAGTTCTTC. The chain couples TRBV6-2 or TRBV6-3 to TRBJ2-1, with 9 bases matching TRBD1. V was clipped by 4 bases and J by 9 bases; unmatched bases: 7. Germline loops: CDR1 MNHEY, CDR2 SVGEGT. CDR3 size: 14 residues.

This clonotype was seen a handful of times. V gene TRBV18 combines with J gene TRBJ2-7, with D maybe TRBD2 (5 bases). CDR1 is KGHSH and CDR2 is LQKENI in the germline V gene. CDR3 length: 13 amino acids. V was clipped by 7 bases and J by 0 bases, with 10 bases between them. This chain's CDR3 is CASLRGSSYEQYF. The CDR3 DNA follows: TGTGCCAGCTTACGGGGTTCCTCCTACGAGCAGTACTTC.

Many counts were recorded for this clonotype. V usage is TRBV29-1 and J usage is TRBJ2-7; no reliable D call. V was shortened by 3 bases and J by 1 base, with 10 bases between the two germline ends. The CDR3 sequence is 13 residues long. The germline V gene encodes CDR1 SQVTM and CDR2 ANQGSEA. CDR3 amino acids: CSVESGSSYEQYF. The CDR3 nucleotides are TGCAGCGTTGAGAGTGGCAGTTCCTACGAGCAGTACTTC.

The V and J genes are TRBV18 and TRBJ2-3; 8 positions agree with TRBD1. The CDR3 is 14 amino acids. The germline gives CDR1 KGHSH, CDR2 LQKENI. The V and J ends lost 3 bases and 4 bases, in that order; junction bases with no gene match: 3. This chain's CDR3 is CASSPGQGPDTQYF. The CDR3 DNA reads TGTGCCAGCTCACCCGGACAGGGTCCAGATACGCAGTATTTT.

This clonotype came up many times. The chain has TRBV20-1 and TRBJ2-3; D uncertain. Per the germline V gene, CDR1 is DFQATT and CDR2 is SNEGSKA (reference sequence). The CDR3 is 12 amino acids. V lost 4 bases and J 1 base, leaving 6 bases between the germline ends. The CDR3 DNA follows: TGCAGTGCTACCGCGGGCACAGATACGCAGTATTTT. Translation: CSATAGTDTQYF.

The chain couples TRBV6-6 to TRBJ2-4; TRBD1 is a possible D gene (5 bases). Deletions cut 2 bases from V and 9 bases from J, with 5 bases between. The CDR3 has 11 residues. CDR1 is MNHNY, CDR2 SVGAGI, per germline (reference sequence). This CDR3 is CASSYGAIQYF. The CDR3 DNA is TGTGCCAGCAGTTACGGGGCCATTCAGTACTTC.

This clonotype was observed at least ten times. V and J are TRBV18 and TRBJ2-5; unclear D gene. The CDR3 covers 12 residues. From germline, CDR1 is KGHSH and CDR2 LQKENI. V lost 3 bases and J lost 5, with 7 bases in between. Here the CDR3 DNA reads TGTGCCAGCTCACCCCTCTTGGAGACCCAGTACTTC. Translation gives CASSPLLETQYF.

As to this clonotype: A read error may be the cause here, since a much bigger clone is one base away. J is TRBJ2-7 and V is TRBV20-1; weak D call: TRBD2 (6 bases). The ends were cut back, 4 bases at V and 3 bases at J, with 16 bases in the middle. The CDR3 has 14 residues. The germline CDR1 and CDR2 sequences are DFQATT and SNEGSKA (reference sequence). CDR3 DNA sequence: TGCAGTGCTACACGGGACGGGGGTTTCTACGAGCAGTACTTC. Its translation is CSATRDGGFYEQYF.

This clonotype was counted a few times. V is TRBV30 and J is TRBJ1-6, with D possibly matching TRBD1 (5 bases). The V end lost 0 bases, the J end lost 7 bases, and 16 bases lay between the germline ends. The CDR3 covers 16 residues. Per germline, CDR1 GTSNPN and CDR2 SVGIG (reference sequence). The CDR3 is CAWSVAGFVINSPLHF. The CDR3 DNA is TGTGCCTGGAGTGTGGCAGGGTTTGTGATCAATTCACCCCTCCACTTT.